Following are 8 T cell receptor beta chains from one sample sequenced in a study. TCRdb re-called the 5' RACE reads with MiXCR, one entry per CDR3 protein. The sample consists of roughly 44,000 distinct CDR3 sequences, less than 35% of them appearing once. The sequenced sample consisted of memory CD4+ T cells sorted from a lymph node. Subset given: memory CD4+ T cells, CD4+CD45RO+CD25-. All receptors derive from a female donor with breast cancer.

Only a few counts were recorded for this clonotype. The CDR3 is CASSPTSGGLRRNNEQFF. CDR3 nucleotide sequence: TGTGCCAGCAGCCCTACTAGCGGGGGGCTCAGGCGGAACAATGAGCAGTTCTTC. The V and J genes are TRBV3-1 and TRBJ2-1; TRBD2 agrees at 12 bases. Trimming removed 4 bases from V and 5 bases from J; junction bases left unmatched: 12. CDR3 length: 18 residues. CDR1 and CDR2 from the germline V gene are LGHDT and YNNKEL (reference sequence).

The rearrangement links TRBV20-1 to TRBJ2-3; D is unclear. The ends were cut back, 3 bases at V and 2 bases at J, with 15 bases in the middle. The CDR3 length is 15 residues. Per germline, CDR1 DFQATT and CDR2 SNEGSKA (reference sequence). CDR3 in DNA: TGCAGTGCTAGCTTTTCCTATGAACCCACAGATACGCAGTATTTT. Translating gives CSASFSYEPTDTQYF.

This clonotype was seen ten or more times. This chain connects TRBV5-1 to TRBJ1-1; no definite D call. V was pared by 0 bases and J by 5 bases, with 14 bases between. Germline values: CDR1 SGHRS, CDR2 YFSETQ. This CDR3 region has 15 residues. The CDR3 reads CASSLVPGRRTEAFF. CDR3 coding DNA: TGCGCCAGCAGCTTGGTTCCGGGGAGAAGGACTGAAGCTTTCTTT.

Concerning this clonotype itself: This clone may be a read error of a much larger clone one base away. This rearrangement joins TRBV5-1 to TRBJ1-2; D is uncertain. Deletions cut 10 bases from V and 7 bases from J, with 23 bases between. This CDR3 is 14 amino acids long. In germline, CDR1 is SGHRS, CDR2 YFSETQ. The CDR3 coding sequence is TGCGCCGGCACCAAGACCAAGCCAGAGCCTGGCTACACCTTC. Its translation: CAGTKTKPEPGYTF.

This chain joins TRBV15 and TRBJ2-3; no clear D. The germline CDR1 and CDR2 sequences are LNHNV and YYDKDF (reference sequence). This CDR3 contains 12 residues. V was cut by 3 bases and J by 5 bases, with 6 bases left in between. CDR3 coding DNA: TGTGCCACCAGCAGTTTCCGAGATACGCAGTATTTT. Encoded protein: CATSSFRDTQYF.

In its sample, this clonotype was seen a few times. The rearrangement joins TRBV11-1 to TRBJ2-1, with 11 bases aligning to TRBD2. This CDR3 region has 18 residues. V was clipped by 5 bases and J by 0 bases; unmatched bases: 9. The germline V gene has CDR1 SGHAT and CDR2 FQDESV (reference sequence). CDR3 residues: CASSPGLAADSSYNEQFF. The CDR3 DNA reads TGTGCCAGCAGCCCGGGACTAGCGGCCGATAGCTCCTACAATGAGCAGTTCTTC. Full variable domain (missing parts from reference TRBV11-1 and TRBJ2-1): EAEVAQSPRYKITEKSQAVAFWCDPISGHATLYWYRQILGQGPELLVQFQDESVVDDSQLPKDRFSAERLKGVDSTLKIQPAELGDSAMYLCASSPGLAADSSYNEQFFGPGTRLTVL.

This sequence joins TRBV20-1 and TRBJ2-7; D is possibly TRBD1 (6 bases). Germline V CDR1 and CDR2: DFQATT, SNEGSKA (reference sequence). The CDR3 is 15 amino acids. V lost 2 bases, J lost 5 bases, and 19 bases lay in between. In DNA form, the CDR3 reads TGCAGTGCTAGAAATCAAAAGAACAGGGCGAACGAGCAGTACTTC. It encodes CSARNQKNRANEQYF.

This clonotype was seen more than once but under ten times. A much larger clone lies one base from this, so it may be a read error. The conserved final phenylalanine or tryptophan is absent from the CDR3, which likely points to a read error. V is TRBV5-1 and J is TRBJ1-2; D gene uncertain. Germline V gene lookup returns CDR1 SGHRS and CDR2 YFSETQ. V was pared by 4 bases and J by 6 bases, with 13 bases between. The CDR3 is 13 residues long. The CDR3 protein is CASSTSGWDGYTC. The CDR3 coding sequence is TGCGCCAGCAGCACCTCGGGCTGGGATGGCTACACCTGC.